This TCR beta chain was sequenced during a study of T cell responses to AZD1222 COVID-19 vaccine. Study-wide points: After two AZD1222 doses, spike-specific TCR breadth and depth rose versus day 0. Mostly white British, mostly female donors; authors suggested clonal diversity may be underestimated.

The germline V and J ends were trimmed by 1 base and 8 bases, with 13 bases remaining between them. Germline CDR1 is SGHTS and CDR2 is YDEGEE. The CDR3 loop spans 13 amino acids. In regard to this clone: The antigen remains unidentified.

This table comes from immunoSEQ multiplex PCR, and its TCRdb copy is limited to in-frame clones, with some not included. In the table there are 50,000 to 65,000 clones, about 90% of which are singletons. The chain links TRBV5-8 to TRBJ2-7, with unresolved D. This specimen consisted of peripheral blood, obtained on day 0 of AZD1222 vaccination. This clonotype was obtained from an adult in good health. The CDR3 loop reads CASSLLSPTQQYF. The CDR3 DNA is TGTGCCAGCAGCTTGCTTAGCCCTACCCAGCAGTACTTC. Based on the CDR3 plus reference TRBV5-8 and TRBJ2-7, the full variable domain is EAGVTQSPTHLIKTRGQQATLRCSPISGHTSVYWYQQALGLGLQFLLWYDEGEERNRGNFPPRFSGRQFPNYSSELNVNALELEDSALYLCASSLLSPTQQYFGPGTRLTVT.